Listed below are T cell receptor beta chains from one sample, sequenced in a study of CXCR3-negative and CXCR3-positive naive CD8 T cells. TCRdb reprocessed the 5' RACE reads and keeps a single row for each CDR3 protein, giving no DNA. Its table lists 150,000 to 180,000 distinct CDR3 sequences. Source material: naive CXCR3+ CD8+ T cells from blood. The origin of the receptors is a human donor in good health. Some clones in this sample may be carry-over from other donors' samples. Each CDR3 is given with its conserved first and last residue.

J	V	CDR3
TRBJ2-1	TRBV7-2	CASSPRATGGEQFF
TRBJ2-1	TRBV28	CASSLRGSAYNEQFF
TRBJ2-7	TRBV3-1	CASSQGDYEQYF
TRBJ2-3	TRBV7-9	CASSFAGVADTQYF
TRBJ2-1	TRBV29-1	CSVEMPAYPEQFF
TRBJ2-7	TRBV7-2	CASSSYSGGSYEQYF
TRBJ2-1	TRBV19	CASSIAGSSYNEQFF
TRBJ2-7	TRBV5-1	CASSGDSGTYEQYF
TRBJ2-5	TRBV7-7	CASSSKGTTFLAQYF
TRBJ1-5	TRBV23-1	CASSHLSWVFNQPQHF
TRBJ2-7	TRBV2	CASREAGRVSEQYF
TRBJ2-1	TRBV6-2/TRBV6-3	CASSYRGLANEQFF
TRBJ1-2	TRBV29-1	CSVDPGTGVYGYTF
TRBJ1-1	TRBV28	CASSWGEEAFF
TRBJ2-1	TRBV3-1	CASSPEGGSYNEQFF
TRBJ1-1	TRBV30	CAWSVDSPTEAFF
TRBJ2-7	TRBV29-1	CSGRTGPTYEQYF
TRBJ2-1	TRBV29-1	CSATLTGGFYNEQFF
TRBJ2-5	TRBV29-1	CSVYASREETQYF
TRBJ1-2	TRBV27	CASSFTSGNGYTF
TRBJ1-1	TRBV7-9	CASSPPGRGLNTEAFF
TRBJ2-5	TRBV5-1	CASSLVPSGGQETQYF
TRBJ2-1	TRBV21-1	CASSKVAGESCNEQFF
TRBJ1-1	TRBV13	CASSLGLGGLGGTEAFF
TRBJ2-6	TRBV9	CASSAPGSGANVLTF
TRBJ1-2	TRBV6-2/TRBV6-3	CASSYSAPLGDYGYTF
TRBJ2-7	TRBV7-9	CASSTPPGTGTYEQYF
TRBJ2-1	TRBV7-3	CASSLLGALSSYNEQFF
TRBJ1-6	TRBV6-6	CASSPGQVPEPLHF
TRBJ1-1	TRBV14	CASSQYQGANTEAFF
TRBJ2-7	TRBV4-2	CASSQGPAFSYEQYF
TRBJ1-1	TRBV20-1	CSAVLGDTEAFF
TRBJ1-3	TRBV7-9	CASDLHPGNTIYF
TRBJ2-7	TRBV23-1	CASSLRRLEQYF
TRBJ1-4	TRBV12-3/TRBV12-4	CASSLDISNEKLFF
TRBJ1-2	TRBV29-1	CSVQSPYGYTF
TRBJ1-1	TRBV14	CASSQVPDLQLTEAFF
TRBJ2-7	TRBV27	CASKLAPRHPYEQYF
TRBJ2-5	TRBV4-1	CASSQDHLQETQYF
TRBJ1-1	TRBV29-1	CSVHRGMNTEAFF
TRBJ2-2	TRBV29-1	CSVGGQGNTGELFF
TRBJ1-1	TRBV29-1	CSVEGGSEAFF
TRBJ2-1	TRBV12-3/TRBV12-4	CASSPQDRGIYNEQFF
TRBJ1-6	TRBV28	CASRDPAGSPLHF